This TCR beta chain comes out of a study of blood T cell repertoires in COVID-19 (dated by TCRdb to about 2020). With respect to the entire study: Samples covering the acute and convalescent phases of COVID-19 were provided by collaborators in the United States, Italy and Spain. The material from the prospective study consisted of cDNA or gDNA derived from T cells, B-cell-depleted T cells, or PBMCs. Subjects who had been exposed to COVID-19, were actively infected with it, or had recovered from it provided the deeply sampled blood TCRbeta repertoires that made up the dataset. The repertoires were released in a freely available public database meant as a resource for research on the immune response to SARS-CoV-2. The samples were drawn from the first 160 participants of the ongoing ImmuneRACE study and from roughly 1,300 subjects provided by 6 global collaborators. A de-identified subject ID, COVID-19 status, age in years and sex were almost always included in the sample metadata. HLA class I and class II types, where available, came from metadata supplied by the sample provider rather than from assay-based typing. Results and caveats for the whole study, not just this receptor: The amount of clinical and demographic metadata varied by source and participant and was provided uncurated.

The V and J ends are trimmed by 0 bases and 4 bases, leaving 14 bases between them. The CDR3 runs 16 amino acids, cysteine and phenylalanine included. Only the CDR3 DNA stays, 48 bases, in frame from base 1. Taken from the germline V gene (reference sequence), the CDR1 and CDR2 loops are SGHNT and YYREEE. TCRbeta CDR3 regions were amplified from genomic DNA by means of the immunoSEQ Assay, a bias-controlled multiplex PCR. On the study's bioinformatics: The number of nucleated cells in each sample was estimated by amplification of reference gene primers within the assay. To quantify the absolute abundance of each unique TCRbeta CDR3 rearrangement, sequence reads were collapsed and filtered. For each sample, productive Simpson clonality was calculated by taking the square root of Simpson's diversity index across productive rearrangements. TCRdb took over this immuneACCESS table, retaining in-frame rearrangements with V and J assigned. Such tables are incomplete; in checked studies, under half of the missing clones stem from an unresolved V gene, and the remainder is unexplained. For V, J and clone size, that table is used; D and trimming come from the DNA. The sample data list about 250,000 clones, and approximately 84% of these were observed just once. The top ten constitute roughly a sixth of the sample.

In the prospective study, participants were 18 to 89 years old, resided in 24 geographic areas of the United States, and were enrolled through a virtual design. In the prospective study, participants were assigned to cohorts based on the clinical history participants reported in a screening survey and a study questionnaire. Recovered participants in ImmuneRACE Cohort 3 were defined as having two consecutive negative NP/OP PCR tests, clearance from a healthcare professional, or resolution of symptoms. In the prospective study, whole blood, serum and a nasopharyngeal or oropharyngeal swab were collected from each participant by mobile phlebotomists. Participants in the prospective study had the option to provide additional blood draws and questionnaires over an approximately two-month period. Before DNA extraction, blood samples from the prospective study were shipped at room temperature or frozen.

About this clone: Its antigen has not been determined. Per-base quality was not reported, and no clone a single base away is much larger than it.

Sequenced input: PBMCs or T cells enriched from blood (not recorded which). The chain couples TRBV5-4 to TRBJ2-1; TRBD2 is a possible D gene, resting on 5 matching bases. The TCR sequence derives from a man younger than 35 who had recovered from COVID-19. The CDR3: CASSLVPGNSYNEQFF. The DNA is as follows: TGTGCCAGCAGCTTGGTTCCGGGGAACTCTTACAATGAGCAGTTCTTC.